The rows below give T cell receptor beta chains drawn from one sample of a study of blood T cell repertoires in COVID-19. Method: immunoSEQ multiplex PCR; TCRdb's copy keeps in-frame clones and lacks some. The sample includes 150,000 to 180,000 clones, about 85% seen only once; the top ten take 0.63%. The specimen was peripheral blood. These receptors originate from a man between 60 and 70 years old with COVID-19, enrolled during active disease. Each CDR3 is given with its conserved first and last residue. The D gene is left open where the match is weak.

CDR3: CAKTPGNEQYF
J: TRBJ2-7
D: -
V: TRBV27

CDR3: CASSQRQGGRNTGELFF
J: TRBJ2-2
D: TRBD2
V: TRBV9

CDR3: CASSYTGGAPEQFF
J: TRBJ2-1
D: TRBD2
V: TRBV6-2/TRBV6-3

CDR3: CASSYFLPVRVLASGDNEQFF
J: TRBJ2-1
D: TRBD2
V: TRBV6-2/TRBV6-3

CDR3: CASSLTGRETEAFF
J: TRBJ1-1
D: -
V: TRBV5-4

CDR3: CASSQAWGPANYGYTF
J: TRBJ1-2
D: -
V: TRBV4-2

CDR3: CASLRTWGASNEKLFF
J: TRBJ1-4
D: -
V: TRBV19

CDR3: CASSPTGSRNQPQHF
J: TRBJ1-5
D: -
V: TRBV7-9

CDR3: CASSEQGYGANVLTF
J: TRBJ2-6
D: -
V: TRBV7-3

CDR3: CASSERQDPYGYTF
J: TRBJ1-2
D: -
V: TRBV2

CDR3: CATHSGEGNQPQHF
J: TRBJ1-5
D: -
V: TRBV24-1

CDR3: CASSLDRDRGYTF
J: TRBJ1-2
D: -
V: TRBV7-2

CDR3: CASSNRGGYEQYF
J: TRBJ2-7
D: -
V: TRBV9

CDR3: CSGRGDSYEQYF
J: TRBJ2-7
D: TRBD2
V: TRBV29-1

CDR3: CASSLNGRASVSF
J: TRBJ1-2
D: -
V: TRBV7-3

CDR3: CASSLPGANIQYF
J: TRBJ2-4
D: -
V: TRBV27

CDR3: CASSRTGTTEAFF
J: TRBJ1-1
D: -
V: TRBV6-4

CDR3: CAISERGDTGELFF
J: TRBJ2-2
D: TRBD2
V: TRBV10-3

CDR3: CASSAGTGYLPSGANVLTF
J: TRBJ2-6
D: TRBD1
V: TRBV6-4

CDR3: CASNPRQGWNTEAFF
J: TRBJ1-1
D: -
V: TRBV6-5

CDR3: CASSFGLVVTQYF
J: TRBJ2-5
D: -
V: TRBV12-3/TRBV12-4

CDR3: CASSLAWRQGLFF
J: TRBJ1-4
D: TRBD1
V: TRBV7-2

CDR3: CASSLVGGGWETQYF
J: TRBJ2-5
D: -
V: TRBV11-2

CDR3: CASSLGLGEGYNEQFF
J: TRBJ2-1
D: -
V: TRBV4-1

CDR3: CASSLGGVYNEQFF
J: TRBJ2-1
D: -
V: TRBV5-1

CDR3: CASSIGSGRGLTDTQYF
J: TRBJ2-3
D: TRBD1
V: TRBV19

CDR3: CASSPMGPIYTDTQYF
J: TRBJ2-3
D: -
V: TRBV5-6

CDR3: CASSYSAERNTIYF
J: TRBJ1-3
D: -
V: TRBV6-5

CDR3: CAIQRIGSPLHF
J: TRBJ1-6
D: -
V: TRBV6-6

CDR3: CASSLKIGTVGEKLFF
J: TRBJ1-4
D: TRBD1
V: TRBV5-4

CDR3: CASSVALTEPHTEAFF
J: TRBJ1-1
D: -
V: TRBV9